The sequence of this T cell receptor beta chain was determined in a study of CD8+CD57+ T cells in acquired aplastic anemia. Study-wide results and caveats: Both patients and controls carried the same twenty-nine CD8+ CDR3 sequences.

This clonotype was found a few times. Its antigen is undetermined. Relative to the germline gene, one junction end is altered; a read error may explain this. This CDR3 is 12 amino acids long. CDR1 is SEHNR, CDR2 FQNEAQ, per germline (reference sequence). The TCR beta profiling, which covered VDJ combination and CDR3 sequence, was carried out using genomic DNA as the template. Each CDR3 protein gets one entry after TCRdb re-called the reads with MiXCR. This table has more than 250,000 distinct CDR3 sequences, 82% appearing once. An expansion of CD8+CD57+ cells by flow cytometry had been shown in patients chosen for sequencing.

The sample comprised sorted CD4+, CD8+, or CD8+CD57+ T cells (not recorded which) from PBMCs. The chain is built from TRBV7-9 and TRBJ2-1; TRBD2 agrees at 10 bases. This sequence was found in a human donor with aplastic anemia. CDR3: CASSTLAGSLSF. The CDR3 DNA follows: TGCGCCAGCAGCACACTAGCGGGAAGTCTGTCCTTC.